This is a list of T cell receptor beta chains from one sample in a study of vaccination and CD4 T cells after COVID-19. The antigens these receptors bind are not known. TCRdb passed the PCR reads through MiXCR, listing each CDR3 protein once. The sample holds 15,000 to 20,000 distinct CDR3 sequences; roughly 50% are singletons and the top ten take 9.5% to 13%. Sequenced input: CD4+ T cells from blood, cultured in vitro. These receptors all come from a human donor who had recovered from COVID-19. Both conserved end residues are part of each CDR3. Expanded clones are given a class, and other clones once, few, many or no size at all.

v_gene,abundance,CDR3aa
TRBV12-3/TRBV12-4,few,CASSARALGKGGYTF
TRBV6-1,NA,CASRAWGPGTGELFF
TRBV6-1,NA,CASREYRAGAEEVSHEQYF
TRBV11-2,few,CASSLRGITEAFF
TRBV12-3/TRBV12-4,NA,CASSLSPTWAQHF
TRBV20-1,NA,CSARPTGYNYGYTF
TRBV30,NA,CAWSESTYTEAFF
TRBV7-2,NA,CASSFNQGRETQYF
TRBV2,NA,CASSLDGRNQPQHF
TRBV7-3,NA,CASSLFRLEEQYF
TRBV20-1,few,CSALRTNTEAFF
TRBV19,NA,CASSPLGGNQPQHF
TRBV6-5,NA,CASSSTGGRRIGNQPQHF
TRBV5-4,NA,CATKEGGRQETQYF
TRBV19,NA,CASSIQINYGYTF
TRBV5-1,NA,CASSRTGVTDTQYF
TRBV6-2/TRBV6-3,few,CASTQGNRNQPQHF
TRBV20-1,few,CSAGGPDTQYF
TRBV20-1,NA,CSASRSVRNYGYTF
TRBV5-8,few,CASRRAIGYTF
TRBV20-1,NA,CSARVSASYGYTF
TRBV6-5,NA,CASSWGVSEAFF
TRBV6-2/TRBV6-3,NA,CASSYRDFTDTQYF
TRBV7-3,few,CASSLTNTGELFF
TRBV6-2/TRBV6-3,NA,CASSLDRRDQPQHF
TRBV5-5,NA,CASSLAFSNQPQHF
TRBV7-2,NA,CASSKGGRETQYF
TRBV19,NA,CASSPGTSGRGDTQYF
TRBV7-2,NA,CASSKGGSGGDTQYF
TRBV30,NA,CAWSRDSYEQYF
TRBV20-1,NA,CSARDTGSVAYNEQFF
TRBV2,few,CASSESRGSGGYTF
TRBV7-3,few,CASSLTRNSGELFF
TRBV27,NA,CASSLRPTDTQYF
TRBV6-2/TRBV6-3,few,CATSGQANNSPLHF
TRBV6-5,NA,CASSSRVGTSYEQYF
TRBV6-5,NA,CASSYRPDSPLHF
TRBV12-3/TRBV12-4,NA,CASSLDPQRPQHF
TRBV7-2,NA,CASSLTANTGELFF
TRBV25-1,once,CASSDFGGSADTQYF
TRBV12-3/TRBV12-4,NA,CASSAGQYQPQHF
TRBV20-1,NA,CSARDLAGAIEQYF
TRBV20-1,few,CSARAGLAGGPSTDTQYF
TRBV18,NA,CASSPYSSTGAFF
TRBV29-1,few,CSVEEDSNQPQHF
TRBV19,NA,CASSIGRSQGYNEQFF
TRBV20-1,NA,CSARRDLNTEAFF
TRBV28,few,CASSRTTGVTGELFF
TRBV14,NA,CASSYTPGKNTEAFF
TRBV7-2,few,CASSLASYTEAFF